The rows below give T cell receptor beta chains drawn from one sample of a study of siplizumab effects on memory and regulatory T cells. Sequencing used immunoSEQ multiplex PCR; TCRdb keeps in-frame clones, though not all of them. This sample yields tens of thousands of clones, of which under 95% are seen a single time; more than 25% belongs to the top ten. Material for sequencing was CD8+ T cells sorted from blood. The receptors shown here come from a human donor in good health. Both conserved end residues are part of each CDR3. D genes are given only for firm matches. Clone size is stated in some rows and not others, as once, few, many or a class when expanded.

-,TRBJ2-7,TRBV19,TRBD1,TGTGCCAGTAGCCTGGGGACAGGGCAAGCCTACGAGCAGTACTTC,CASSLGTGQAYEQYF
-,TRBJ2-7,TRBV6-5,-,TGTGCCACCGGGGTAGCGGACCCCTACGAGCAGTACTTC,CATGVADPYEQYF
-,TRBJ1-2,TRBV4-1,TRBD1,TGCGCCAGCAGCCCGAGACAGGGGGATCCCTATGGCTACACCTTC,CASSPRQGDPYGYTF
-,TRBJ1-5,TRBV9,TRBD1,TGTGCCAGCAGCGACCCGGACAGGGAGGGCAATCAGCCCCAGCATTTT,CASSDPDREGNQPQHF
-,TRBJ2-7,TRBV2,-,TGTGCCAGCAGTCCGACAGGGACTACCCACCTCCGCGAGCAGTACTTC,CASSPTGTTHLREQYF
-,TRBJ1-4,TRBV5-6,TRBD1,TGTGCCAGCAGCTTGGGACAGGGGAGGCGTGAAAAACTGTTTTTT,CASSLGQGRREKLFF
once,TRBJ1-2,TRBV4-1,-,TGCGCCAGCAGCCATGCTCGCGGGAGTGACTATGGCTACACCTTC,CASSHARGSDYGYTF
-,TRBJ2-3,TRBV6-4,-,TGTGCCAGCAGTGACTCGGCAGGGAGCACAGATACGCAGTATTTT,CASSDSAGSTDTQYF
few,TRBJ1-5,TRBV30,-,TGTGCCTGGAGTGTAGGTCAGCAAAATCAGCCCCAGCATTTT,CAWSVGQQNQPQHF
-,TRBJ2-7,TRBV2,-,TGTGCCAGCAGTGCCGGGGCCGGGCGGCCCTACGAGCAGTACTTC,CASSAGAGRPYEQYF
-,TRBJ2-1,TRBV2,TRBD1,TGTGCCAGCAGTGAAGAGTTGCCCGGGACAGCGACCTTCAATGAGCAGTTCTTC,CASSEELPGTATFNEQFF
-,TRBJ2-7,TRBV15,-,TGTGCCACCAGTGACGCTGACTCCTACGAGCAGTACTTC,CATSDADSYEQYF
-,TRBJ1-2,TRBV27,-,TGTGCCAGCAGTTCAGGAAACTATGGCTACACCTTC,CASSSGNYGYTF
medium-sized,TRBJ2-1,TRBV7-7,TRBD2,TGTGCTAGCAGCTCGAAGACTAGCGGGAGCTACAATGAGCAGTTCTTC,CASSSKTSGSYNEQFF
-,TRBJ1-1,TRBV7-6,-,TGTGCCAGCAGCTTAGGGGTACTAGGCACTGAAGCTTTCTTT,CASSLGVLGTEAFF
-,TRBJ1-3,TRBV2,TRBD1,TGTGCCTGCGAGGGGGCAATAGGAAACACCATATATTTT,CACEGAIGNTIYF
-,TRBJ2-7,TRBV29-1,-,TGCAGCGTGTCAGGCACAGGACACTCCTACGAGCAGTACTTC,CSVSGTGHSYEQYF
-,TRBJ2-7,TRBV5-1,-,TGCGCCAGCAGCGCTAATCAGGGGGACTACGCGCAGTACTTC,CASSANQGDYAQYF
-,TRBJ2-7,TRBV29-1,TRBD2,TGCAGCGTTGAAGTTACGGGAGGAAGGTACGAGCAGTACTTC,CSVEVTGGRYEQYF
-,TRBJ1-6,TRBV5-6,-,TGTGCCAGCAGCTTGGCCGGTTGGGAGAGTCGTGATTCACCCCTCCACTTT,CASSLAGWESRDSPLHF
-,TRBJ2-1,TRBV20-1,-,TGCAGTGCTAGGGTGGTTAATGAGCAGTTCTTC,CSARVVNEQFF
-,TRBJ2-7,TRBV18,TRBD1,TGTGCCAGCTCACTTGCCGGGACAGGGATCTACGAGCAGTACTTC,CASSLAGTGIYEQYF